This T cell receptor beta chain was captured by sequencing in a study of blood T cell repertoires in COVID-19. Study summary: Collection of acute and convalescent COVID-19 samples took place in the United States, Italy and Spain. In each case, the material was cDNA or gDNA derived from T cells, B-cell-depleted T cells, or PBMCs.

Study processing details: Scientists estimated how many nucleated cells there were by amplifying reference gene primers. Generated by immunoSEQ multiplex PCR, the TCRdb table keeps only in-frame clones and is missing some. For V, J and clone size, that table is used; D and trimming come from the DNA. The table has 150,000 to 200,000 clones, 86% seen once; the top ten hold 7%. The germline V gene has CDR1 SGHVS and CDR2 FNYEAQ. V lost 5 bases, J lost 4 bases, and 2 bases lay in between. This CDR3 comprises 10 residues. This TCR came from a man over 45 with active or convalescent COVID-19. The sequencing sample was made of peripheral blood. The V gene is TRBV7-6, the J gene TRBJ2-5; the D is unclear. DNA for the CDR3: TGTGCCAGCAGCCGAGAGACCCAGTACTTC. Its translation is CASSRETQYF.